This T cell receptor (beta chain) is from a study of graft-versus-host responses after intestinal transplantation. Sorted cells were CFSE-low CD3+CD4+ or CD3+CD8+ proliferating responders. Assay used: immunoSEQ multiplex PCR; TCRdb lists only in-frame clones, some missing. The sample shows 21,000 or so clones, 56% of them seen only once. Germline V gene lookup returns CDR1 MDHEN and CDR2 SYDVKM. The CDR3 has 16 residues. V lost 5 bases, J lost 8 bases, and 13 bases stayed unmatched. Material: alloreactive CD4+ T cells from a mixed lymphocyte reaction culture, obtained before intestinal transplant. Subset in this sample: CFSE-low proliferating T cells sorted from roughly six-day pre-transplant mixed lymphocyte reaction (GvH or HvG direction). The TCR originated in a human patient who received an intestinal transplant. J is TRBJ1-2 and V is TRBV28; the match to TRBD1 covers 11 bases. The CDR3 loop reads CASSPIGTGGVRGYTF. CDR3 in DNA: TGTGCCAGCAGTCCGATCGGGACAGGGGGGGTTCGCGGCTACACCTTC.